The source of this TCR beta chain is a study of cytotoxic CD8 clonotypes in ibrutinib-treated CLL. Study-level background: Recorded responses included around 25 partial and 2 complete; following median approximately 68 months, roughly 15 stayed remitted and 12 progressed.

General observations from the study: Public clonotypes showed up rarely, and on treatment they shrank or held steady. Samples were collected at differing times from sustained-remission and progressing patients.

Worth noting for this clone: Its antigen is undetermined.

The V gene lost 0 bases and the J gene lost 6 bases, with 12 bases spanning the gap. CDR3 length equals 15 residues. Germline V lookup: CDR1 LNHNV, CDR2 YYDKDF (reference sequence). Measured with immunoSEQ multiplex PCR; TCRdb has only the in-frame clones, and not every one. Of fewer than 150,000 clones in the sample, around 80% were seen once. Sequenced material: PBMCs, taken after 24 months of ibrutinib treatment. The rearrangement uses TRBV15 and TRBJ1-5; D ambiguous. This clonotype was obtained from a human donor with chronic lymphocytic leukemia. The DNA of the CDR3 is TGTGCCACCAGCAGAGAGAGAAGCGTAGCTCAGCCCCAGCATTTT. This codes for CATSRERSVAQPQHF.